Below are 26 T cell receptor beta chains sequenced from a single sample in a study of T cell clusters in autoimmune cytopenias. TRB amplification used roughly 250 ng of peripheral blood genomic DNA. One tube held mixed TRB-A and TRB-B primer pools for touch-down PCR. TCRdb reworked the multiplex PCR reads into one entry per CDR3 protein, no DNA. The sample includes a few thousand distinct CDR3 sequences. The same data also contributed to another study, on T cell repertoires in aging, cancer and after chemotherapy.

Specimen: peripheral blood. These receptors were taken from a human donor in good health.

In terms of frequency, this clonotype is medium-sized. The rearrangement joins TRBV6-6 to TRBJ1-3; the D call of TRBD1 rests on TCRdb alone, since no DNA is present to check it. The CDR3 spans 14 residues. CDR1 is MNHNY, CDR2 SVGAGI, per germline (reference sequence). CDR3: CATLQGAQGNTIYF.

This clonotype shows up as medium-sized by frequency. The chain joins TRBV18 to TRBJ1-1. The CDR3 contains 16 residues. The germline V gene has CDR1 KGHSH and CDR2 LQKENI. CDR3 sequence: CASSPSRTEMNTEAFF.

This clonotype is medium-sized (0.01 to 0.1%) by frequency. V usage is TRBV12-3 or TRBV12-4 and J usage is TRBJ2-1; the TRBD1 assignment by TCRdb is unverifiable without DNA. The CDR3 extends over 15 amino acids. The CDR3 region is CASSLRRGVDNEQFF.

The chain uses TRBV20-1 and TRBJ2-1; no DNA is available, so the TRBD2 call from TCRdb remains unchecked. The CDR3 contains 14 residues. Per the germline V gene, CDR1 is DFQATT and CDR2 is SNEGSKA (reference sequence). CDR3 region: CSAREAGLEGEQFF.

This clonotype is deemed medium-sized by its frequency. This chain connects TRBV6-2 or TRBV6-3 to TRBJ1-6; the TCRdb call, TRBD1, lacks DNA for checking. The germline gives CDR1 MNHEY, CDR2 SVGEGT. This CDR3 spans 13 amino acids. The CDR3 region is CASGTVSDSPLHF.

V and J are TRBV5-1 and TRBJ1-3. The CDR3 is made up of 16 amino acids. Germline CDR1 and CDR2: SGHRS and YFSETQ. CDR3 sequence reads: CASSLAGQFSGNTIYF.

The rearrangement joins TRBV5-1 to TRBJ2-1; TCRdb reports TRBD1, a call that lacks DNA to check it against. Germline lookup yields CDR1 SGHRS and CDR2 YFSETQ. The CDR3 sequence is 17 residues long. CDR3 sequence: CASSLIFTRTGYNEQFF.

Measured by frequency, this clonotype is medium-sized. This sequence joins TRBV29-1 and TRBJ2-5; TCRdb designates TRBD1, a call that cannot be tested without DNA. The CDR3 is made up of 12 amino acids. Germline CDR1 SQVTM, CDR2 ANQGSEA. The CDR3 sequence: CSVDQGLGTQYF.

This chain connects TRBV7-2 to TRBJ1-1. CDR1 and CDR2 from the germline V gene are SGHTA and FQGNSA. The CDR3 length is 13 residues. CDR3 amino acids: CASSLERNTEAFF.

This clonotype is classed as medium-sized by frequency. This CDR3 is CASSFEQGPPYEQYF. The chain couples TRBV6-1 to TRBJ2-7; TCRdb's assignment of TRBD1 cannot be checked, as there is no DNA. Germline values: CDR1 MNHNS, CDR2 SASEGT. CDR3 length equals 15 residues.

This chain's CDR3 is CASSRWTGLHQPQHF. The rearrangement uses TRBV5-6 and TRBJ1-5; TCRdb outputs TRBD1, but without DNA this stays unchecked. The germline V gene encodes CDR1 SGHDT and CDR2 YYEEEE. The CDR3 runs 15 residues.

Considering frequency, this clonotype is medium-sized. The chain combines TRBV5-4 with TRBJ2-5; TCRdb gives TRBD1 as the D gene, but with no DNA this cannot be confirmed. CDR1 is SGHNT, CDR2 YYREEE, per germline (reference sequence). This CDR3 spans 15 amino acids. CDR3 amino acids: CASSLESGGRETQYF.

Measured by frequency, this clonotype is medium-sized. The V gene is TRBV29-1, the J gene TRBJ1-1. The CDR3 runs 13 residues. Germline CDR1 SQVTM, CDR2 ANQGSEA. The CDR3 is CSVDLRGSTEAFF.

Its frequency marks this clonotype as medium-sized. The chain is built from TRBV6-6 and TRBJ2-5; TCRdb reports TRBD2, a call that lacks DNA to check it against. CDR3 length equals 15 residues. Germline CDR1 and CDR2: MNHNY and SVGAGI (reference sequence). The chain's CDR3 is CASSYFGGEQETQYF.

The chain employs TRBV2 and TRBJ2-5; TCRdb indicates TRBD1, and absent DNA this call remains unverified. The germline V gene encodes CDR1 SNHLY and CDR2 FYNNEI. The CDR3 is 14 amino acids. CDR3 protein: CASSEYRVGETQYF.

This clonotype is identified as medium-sized (0.01 to 0.1%) from frequency. J is TRBJ2-5 and V is TRBV7-6; without DNA, the TCRdb call of TRBD2 cannot be checked. Germline V gene lookup returns CDR1 SGHVS and CDR2 FNYEAQ. The CDR3 is 14 amino acids. The CDR3 region is CASSLSAGIETQYF.

The chain has TRBV20-1 and TRBJ2-3; TCRdb proposes TRBD2, but this gene call is untestable without DNA. The CDR3 sequence is 18 residues long. Germline V lookup: CDR1 DFQATT, CDR2 SNEGSKA (reference sequence). The CDR3 loop reads CSARPTSGGASWTDTQYF.

This clonotype counts as medium-sized by frequency. This CDR3 is CASSYDSSSSYEQYF. The gene calls are TRBV6-5 and TRBJ2-7. Per germline, CDR1 MNHEY and CDR2 SVGAGI. This CDR3 is built from 15 residues.

By frequency, this clonotype is medium-sized. This chain links TRBV6-5 with TRBJ1-2; without DNA, the TCRdb call of TRBD1 cannot be checked. CDR3 length: 12 residues. Germline V gives CDR1 MNHEY, CDR2 SVGAGI. CDR3 sequence reads: CASRQGDYGYTF.

This clonotype is medium-sized (0.01 to 0.1%) by frequency. The genes are TRBV18 and TRBJ1-6; without DNA, the TCRdb call of TRBD1 cannot be checked. Germline V gives CDR1 KGHSH, CDR2 LQKENI. The CDR3 consists of 16 residues. The CDR3 spells CASSPETGADNSPLHF.

The V and J genes are TRBV20-1 and TRBJ2-5; as DNA is missing, the TRBD1 call by TCRdb cannot be tested. CDR3 length equals 12 residues. Germline V gene lookup returns CDR1 DFQATT and CDR2 SNEGSKA (reference sequence). CDR3 residues: CSALGGEETQYF.

This clonotype counts as medium-sized by frequency. This chain uses TRBV6-1 with TRBJ2-3; there is no DNA to check the TCRdb D call of TRBD2. CDR1 is MNHNS, CDR2 SASEGT, per germline. The CDR3 length is 15 residues. The CDR3 is CASSGLRGLTDTQYF.

The chain carries TRBV5-1 and TRBJ2-7; TCRdb gives TRBD1 as the D gene, but with no DNA this cannot be confirmed. CDR1 is SGHRS, CDR2 YFSETQ, per germline. The CDR3 loop spans 16 amino acids. Here the CDR3 reads CASSLSVGTDGYEQYF.

This clonotype is medium-sized by frequency. The gene calls are TRBV5-4 and TRBJ2-1. CDR3 size: 12 residues. Germline V lookup: CDR1 SGHNT, CDR2 YYREEE (reference sequence). The CDR3 spells CASSLDGDEQFF.

This clonotype is labeled medium-sized based on frequency. The chain links TRBV6-5 to TRBJ1-5. The germline gives CDR1 MNHEY, CDR2 SVGAGI. This CDR3 is 16 amino acids long. The CDR3 region is CASSESGVAEGQPQHF.

The V and J genes are TRBV5-1 and TRBJ1-1; TCRdb outputs TRBD1, but without DNA this stays unchecked. The CDR3 contains 14 residues. The germline CDR1 and CDR2 sequences are SGHRS and YFSETQ. The CDR3 loop is CASSFSGMNTEAFF.